The following is a TCR beta chain sequence with its context. Its antigen has not been determined. No quality values exist for individual bases; no much larger clone is one base distant. Deletion took 4 bases off V and 1 base off J, with a span of 13 bases between the germline ends. The germline V gene sets CDR1 to KGHDR and CDR2 to SFDVKD. Counted from cysteine to phenylalanine, this CDR3 has 15 amino acids. The read is trimmed to its CDR3 DNA, 45 bases read in frame from base 1. Participants in the prospective study were aged roughly 18 to 89 years, lived in about two dozen United States geographic areas, and enrolled through a virtual design. In the prospective study, cohorts were assigned on the basis of participant-reported clinical history obtained from a screening survey and a study questionnaire. For ImmuneRACE Cohort 3, a participant was defined as recovered based on two consecutive negative NP/OP PCR tests, clearance by a healthcare professional, or resolution of symptoms. In the prospective study, whole blood, serum and a nasopharyngeal or oropharyngeal swab were collected from each participant by mobile phlebotomists. Participants in the prospective study had the option to provide additional blood draws and questionnaires over a roughly two-month period. Prospective study blood samples were shipped either frozen or at room temperature before DNA extraction.

TCRbeta CDR3 regions were amplified from genomic DNA by means of the immunoSEQ Assay, a bias-controlled multiplex PCR. From the authors' description of their analysis: Within the assay, amplification of reference gene primers was used to estimate how many nucleated cells each sample contained. Sequence reads were collapsed and filtered to measure the absolute abundance of every unique TCRbeta CDR3 rearrangement. For each sample, productive Simpson clonality was calculated as the square root of Simpson's diversity index across productive rearrangements. The table comes from immuneACCESS by way of TCRdb, which keeps in-frame sequences with V and J called. Part of the clones is missing from these tables; in studies checked, under half for an unresolved V gene and the rest for unknown reasons. V and J calls and clone size are those listed in that table; D and trimming were worked out from the DNA. Recorded for this sample are roughly 330,000 clones; over 75% of them occurred a single time. Approximately 5.3% of the sample is held by the ten biggest clonotypes.

This entry is derived from a study of blood T cell repertoires in COVID-19 (dated by TCRdb to the early 2020s). With regard to the full study: Samples covering the acute and convalescent phases of COVID-19 were provided by collaborators in the United States, Italy and Spain. Where available, HLA class I and class II types were obtained from metadata supplied by the sample provider rather than from assay-based typing. Samples came from the ongoing ImmuneRACE study (first 160 participants) plus 1,254 subjects from 6 global collaborators. Deeply sampled blood TCRbeta repertoires from subjects exposed to, actively infected with, or recovered from COVID-19 were included in the dataset. A de-identified subject ID, COVID-19 status, age in years and sex were almost always included in the sample metadata. The prospective study material was composed of cDNA or gDNA derived from T cells, B-cell-depleted T cells, or PBMCs. The repertoires were made available in a free public database intended to serve as a resource for research on the immune response to SARS-CoV-2. The investigation overall reported the following: Clinical and demographic metadata were provided uncurated, with the amount varying by source and participant.

The sequenced sample was PBMCs or T cells enriched from blood (not recorded which). The sequence was collected from a woman younger than 45 who had recovered from COVID-19. The chain links TRBV24-1 with TRBJ2-7; D gene: possibly TRBD1, on 6 matching bases. The nucleotides are TGTGCCACCAGTGAACAGGGATCTCTTTCCTACGAGCAGTACTTC. Its translation is CATSEQGSLSYEQYF.